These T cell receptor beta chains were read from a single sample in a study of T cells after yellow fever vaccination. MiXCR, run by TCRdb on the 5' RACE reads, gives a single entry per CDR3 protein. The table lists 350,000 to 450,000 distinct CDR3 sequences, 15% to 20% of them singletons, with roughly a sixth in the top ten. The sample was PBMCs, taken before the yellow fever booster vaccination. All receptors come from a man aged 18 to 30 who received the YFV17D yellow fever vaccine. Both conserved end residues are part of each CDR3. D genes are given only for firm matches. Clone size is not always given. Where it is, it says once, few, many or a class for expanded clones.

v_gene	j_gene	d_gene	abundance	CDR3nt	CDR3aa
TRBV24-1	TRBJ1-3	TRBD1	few	TGTGCCACCGTGGGACAGGGCCTCCCTGGAAACACCATATATTTT	CATVGQGLPGNTIYF
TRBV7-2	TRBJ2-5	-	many	TGTGCCAGCAGCTTGGGGGCAGGGGAGACCCAGTACTTC	CASSLGAGETQYF
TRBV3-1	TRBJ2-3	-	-	TGTGCCAGCAGCCAAGATCCCTTCCGCACAGATACGCAGTATTTT	CASSQDPFRTDTQYF
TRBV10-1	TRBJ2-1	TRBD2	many	TGCGCCAGCAGTGAGTCGGGGACTAGCGAATACAATGAGCAGTTCTTC	CASSESGTSEYNEQFF
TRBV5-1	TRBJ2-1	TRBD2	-	TGCGCCAGCAGAGTAGCTAGCGGGGGCCACAATGAGCAGTTCTTC	CASRVASGGHNEQFF
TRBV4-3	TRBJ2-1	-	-	TGCGCCAGCAGCCAAGAGGCAGGGGCAAGCTCCTACAATGAGCAGTTCTTC	CASSQEAGASSYNEQFF
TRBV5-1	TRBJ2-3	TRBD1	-	TGCGCCAGCAGCCCCACTTGGGACAGGTCTACGCAGTATTTT	CASSPTWDRSTQYF
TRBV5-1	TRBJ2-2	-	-	TGCGCCAGCAGCTGGGGGGATCGCCGAGGAAACACCGGGGAGCTGTTTTTT	CASSWGDRRGNTGELFF
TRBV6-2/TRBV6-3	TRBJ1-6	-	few	TGTGCCAGCAGCAAGCCCCTAGGGGCTTACTTTTCACCCCTCCACTTT	CASSKPLGAYFSPLHF
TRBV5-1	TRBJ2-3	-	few	TGCGCCAGCAGCCCCCGACCACCCCGGACAGATACGCAGTATTTT	CASSPRPPRTDTQYF
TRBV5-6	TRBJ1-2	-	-	TGTGCCAGCAGCCTCGCCCCGGACAGTGTCTATGGCTACACCTTC	CASSLAPDSVYGYTF
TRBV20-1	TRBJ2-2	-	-	TGCAGTGCTAGGGGGTGGGGCACCGGGGAGCTGTTTTTT	CSARGWGTGELFF
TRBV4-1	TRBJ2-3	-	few	TGCGCCAGCAGCCAAACCTATACGCAGTATTTT	CASSQTYTQYF
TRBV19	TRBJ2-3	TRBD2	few	TGTGCCAGTAGTTGGACTAGCGGACGATTCACAGATACGCAGTATTTT	CASSWTSGRFTDTQYF
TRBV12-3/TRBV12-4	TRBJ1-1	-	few	TGTGCCAGCAGCTCCGGAGGGGTTGTTGCTTTCTTT	CASSSGGVVAFF
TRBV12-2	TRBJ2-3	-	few	TGTGCAAGTCGCCCAAGGGGGTCAATCTCGGGAGATACGCAGTATTTT	CASRPRGSISGDTQYF
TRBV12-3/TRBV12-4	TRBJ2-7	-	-	TGTGCCAGCAGTTGGGGGCGCTACGAGCAGTACTTC	CASSWGRYEQYF
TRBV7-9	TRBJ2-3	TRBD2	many	TGTGCCAGCAGCCCTCGGACTAGTCCAGATACGCAGTATTTT	CASSPRTSPDTQYF
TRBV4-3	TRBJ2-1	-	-	TGCGCCAGCAGCCAAGGTATCCTCAACAATGAGCAGTTCTTC	CASSQGILNNEQFF
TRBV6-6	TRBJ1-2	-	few	TGTGCCAGCAGTTTCATTCTGGGCTACACCTTC	CASSFILGYTF
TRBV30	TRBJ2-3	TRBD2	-	TGTGCCTGGAGTCTGGGACTAGCGGGGGGATTGGATACGCAGTATTTT	CAWSLGLAGGLDTQYF
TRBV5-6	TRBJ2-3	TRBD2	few	TGTGCCAGCAGCTTAAAGCGGGGACCTAGCACAGATACGCAGTATTTT	CASSLKRGPSTDTQYF
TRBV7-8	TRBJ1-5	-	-	TGTGCCAGCAGCTCACACGATCAGCCCCAGCATTTT	CASSSHDQPQHF
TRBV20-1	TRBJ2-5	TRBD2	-	TGCAGTGCTAGCGTGTCTAGCGGGGCGACCCAGTACTTC	CSASVSSGATQYF
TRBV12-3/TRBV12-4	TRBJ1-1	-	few	TGTGCCAGCAGTGTGACTGGGGGAGGGACTGAAGCTTTCTTT	CASSVTGGGTEAFF
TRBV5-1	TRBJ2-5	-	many	TGCGCCAGCAGTTCCGCAGGGCAAGAGACCCAGTACTTC	CASSSAGQETQYF
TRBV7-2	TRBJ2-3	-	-	TGTGCCAGCAGCTTTACTACCGGGGGTGGCACAGATACGCAGTATTTT	CASSFTTGGGTDTQYF
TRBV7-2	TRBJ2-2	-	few	TGTGCCAGCAGCTGGGTGGGTCGAACCCGGGGCACCGGGGAGCTGTTTTTT	CASSWVGRTRGTGELFF
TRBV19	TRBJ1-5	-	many	TGTGCCAGTAGGTCTCGGGACAATGGCAATCAGCCCCAGCATTTT	CASRSRDNGNQPQHF
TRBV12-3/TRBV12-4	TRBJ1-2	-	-	TGTGCCAGCAGTTCCCGGGGGGTCCCTCCCTATGGCTACACCTTC	CASSSRGVPPYGYTF
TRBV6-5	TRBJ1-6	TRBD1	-	TGTGCCAGCAGTTACGACAGGGACAATAATTCACCCCTCCACTTT	CASSYDRDNNSPLHF
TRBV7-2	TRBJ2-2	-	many	TGTGCCAGCAGCCCGGGGGGCCCGGGTACCGGGGAGCTGTTTTTT	CASSPGGPGTGELFF
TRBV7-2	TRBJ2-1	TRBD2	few	TGTGCCAGCAGCTCACTTTCGGGGGGGCCTGCTGAGCAGTTCTTC	CASSSLSGGPAEQFF
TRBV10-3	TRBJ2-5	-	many	TGTGCCATCAGTGAGCTAGCGTCAGAGACCCAGTACTTC	CAISELASETQYF
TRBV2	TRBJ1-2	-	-	TGTGCCAGCGGGACCGACCTCTATGGCTACACCTTC	CASGTDLYGYTF
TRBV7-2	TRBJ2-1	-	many	TGTGCCAGCAGCTTAGCTTCGTATGAGCAGTTCTTC	CASSLASYEQFF
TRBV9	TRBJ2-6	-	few	TGTGCCAGCAGCGACTCGGTAGGGTCTGGGGCCAACGTCCTGACTTTC	CASSDSVGSGANVLTF
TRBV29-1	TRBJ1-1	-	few	TGCAGCGTTTCGAGTTCCCAAAGGCCCTTGGGGATCTTT	CSVSSSQRPLGIF
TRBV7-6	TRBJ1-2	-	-	TGTGCCAGCAGTTCCCTGGCTGACTATGGCTACACCTTC	CASSSLADYGYTF
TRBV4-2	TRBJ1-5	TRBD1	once	TGTGCCAGCAGCCAAGATTATATCGGCAGGGGGCGCGGATGGAGCAATCAGCCCCAGCATTTT	CASSQDYIGRGRGWSNQPQHF
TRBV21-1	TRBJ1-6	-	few	TGTGCCAGCAGCAAAGTTGGGGAATATAATTCACCCCTCCACTTT	CASSKVGEYNSPLHF
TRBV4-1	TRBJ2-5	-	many	TGCGCCAGCAGCCAAGAAGAGACCCAGTACTTC	CASSQEETQYF
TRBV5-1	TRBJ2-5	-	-	TGCGCCAGCAGCTTGCGACAGGGAGGGGAGACCCAGTACTTC	CASSLRQGGETQYF
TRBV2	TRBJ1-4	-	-	TGTGCCAGCAGCCCTTATGCAACTAATGAAAAACTGTTTTTT	CASSPYATNEKLFF
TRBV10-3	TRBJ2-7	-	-	TGTGCCACTTATAATGACTCTCCCTACGAGCAGTACTTC	CATYNDSPYEQYF
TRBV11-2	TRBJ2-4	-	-	TGTGCCAGCAGCGCCCGGGGGTCGGGGTTAGCCAAAAACATTCAGTACTTC	CASSARGSGLAKNIQYF
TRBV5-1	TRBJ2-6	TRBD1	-	TGCGCCAGCAGCGCCCCACAGGGGTCTGGGGCCAACGTCCTGACTTTC	CASSAPQGSGANVLTF
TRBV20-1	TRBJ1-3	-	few	TGCAGTGCAAAGACTGGAAACACCATATATTTT	CSAKTGNTIYF
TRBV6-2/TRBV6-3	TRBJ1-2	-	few	TGTGCCAGCGCCCCGGAGTACTATGGCTACACCTTC	CASAPEYYGYTF